This T cell receptor (beta chain) was recorded in a study of shared clonotypes between healthy human individuals. Overall study findings and caveats: The expectation was that sequencing depth would affect clonotype sharing among donors.

This clone was seen once. Its antigen is currently unknown. Clones were sequenced by immunoSEQ multiplex PCR, and TCRdb holds only the in-frame ones, with some missing. In the table there are about 2.3 million clones, over 90% of which are singletons. Trimming removed 1 base at V and 8 bases at J, with 14 bases between. Germline V gene data show CDR1 as SEHNR and CDR2 as FQNEAQ (reference sequence). The CDR3 has 14 residues. Sequenced: naive CD4+ T cells from PBMCs. The subset was: CD45RA+ positively selected. V is TRBV7-9 and J is TRBJ1-2; possible D gene TRBD1, 6 bases. This sequence was found in a man in his late teens or twenties in good health. Some clones in this sample may be carry-over from other donors' samples. CDR3 coding DNA: TGTGCCAGCAGCTTAGTATCAGGGGCGCAAGGCTACACCTTC. Translating gives CASSLVSGAQGYTF. The variable domain in full, with the rest retrieved from reference TRBV7-9 and TRBJ1-2, is DTGVSQNPRHKITKRGQNVTFRCDPISEHNRLYWYRQTLGQGPEFLTYFQNEAQLEKSRLLSDRFSAERPKGSFSTLEIQRTEQGDSAMYLCASSLVSGAQGYTFGSGTRLTVV.